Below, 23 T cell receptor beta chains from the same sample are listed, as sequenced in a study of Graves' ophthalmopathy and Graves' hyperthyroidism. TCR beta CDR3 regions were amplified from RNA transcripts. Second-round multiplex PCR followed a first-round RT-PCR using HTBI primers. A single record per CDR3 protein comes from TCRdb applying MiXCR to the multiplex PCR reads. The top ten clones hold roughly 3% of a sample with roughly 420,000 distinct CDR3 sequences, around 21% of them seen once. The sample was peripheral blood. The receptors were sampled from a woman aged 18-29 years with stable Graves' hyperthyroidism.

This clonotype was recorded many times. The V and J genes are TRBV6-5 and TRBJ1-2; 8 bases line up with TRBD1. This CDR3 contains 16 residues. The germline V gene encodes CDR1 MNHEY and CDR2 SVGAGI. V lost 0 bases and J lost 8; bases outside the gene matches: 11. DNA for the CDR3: TGTGCCAGCAGTTACTCCCTACAGGGGGGAGGGGACGGCTACACCTTC. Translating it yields CASSYSLQGGGDGYTF.

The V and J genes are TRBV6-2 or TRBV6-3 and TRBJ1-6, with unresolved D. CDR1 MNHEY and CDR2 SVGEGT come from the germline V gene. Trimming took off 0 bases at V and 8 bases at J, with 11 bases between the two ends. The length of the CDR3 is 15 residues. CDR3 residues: CASSYSGSDDSPLHF. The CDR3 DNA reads TGTGCCAGCAGTTACTCGGGCTCGGATGATTCACCCCTCCACTTT.

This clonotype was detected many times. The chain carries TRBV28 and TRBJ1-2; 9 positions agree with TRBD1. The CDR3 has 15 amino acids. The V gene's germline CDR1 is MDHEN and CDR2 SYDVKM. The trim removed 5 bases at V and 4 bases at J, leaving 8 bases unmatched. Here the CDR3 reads CASSPPDRGGYGYTF. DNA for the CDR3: TGTGCCAGCAGTCCACCGGACAGGGGAGGCTATGGCTACACCTTC.

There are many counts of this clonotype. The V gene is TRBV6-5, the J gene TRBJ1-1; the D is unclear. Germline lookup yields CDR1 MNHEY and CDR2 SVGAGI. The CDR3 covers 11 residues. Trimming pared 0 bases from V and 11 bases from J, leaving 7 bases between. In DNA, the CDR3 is TGTGCCAGCAGTTACTCGGAGCCGGCTTTCTTT. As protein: CASSYSEPAFF.

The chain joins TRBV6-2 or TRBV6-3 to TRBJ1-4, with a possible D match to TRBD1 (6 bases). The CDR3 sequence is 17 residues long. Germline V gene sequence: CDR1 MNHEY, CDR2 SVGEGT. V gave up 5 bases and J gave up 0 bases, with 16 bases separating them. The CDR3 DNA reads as TGTGCCAGCAGTACCAGGGGCCACCATGCAACTAATGAAAAACTGTTTTTT. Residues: CASSTRGHHATNEKLFF.

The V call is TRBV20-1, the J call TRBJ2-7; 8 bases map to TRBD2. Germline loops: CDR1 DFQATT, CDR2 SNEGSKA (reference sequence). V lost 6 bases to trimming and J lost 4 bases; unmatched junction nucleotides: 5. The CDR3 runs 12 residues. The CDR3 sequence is CSATVAGYEQYF. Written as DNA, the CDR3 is TGCAGTGCCACCGTAGCGGGGTACGAGCAGTACTTC.

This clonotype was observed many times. The CDR3: CASSLGRGQETQYF. DNA for the CDR3: TGTGCCAGCAGTTTGGGGCGGGGACAAGAGACCCAGTACTTC. This chain joins TRBV28 and TRBJ2-5; possibly TRBD2 for D (6 bases). This CDR3 region has 14 residues. Deletions cut 3 bases from V and 2 bases from J, with 10 bases between. Germline CDR1 MDHEN, CDR2 SYDVKM.

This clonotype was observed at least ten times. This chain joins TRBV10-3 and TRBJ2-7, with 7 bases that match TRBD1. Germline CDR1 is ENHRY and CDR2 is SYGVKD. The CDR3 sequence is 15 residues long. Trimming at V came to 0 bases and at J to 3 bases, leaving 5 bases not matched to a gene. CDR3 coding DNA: TGTGCCATCAGTGAGTCACAGGGGTTGAACTACGAGCAGTACTTC. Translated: CAISESQGLNYEQYF.

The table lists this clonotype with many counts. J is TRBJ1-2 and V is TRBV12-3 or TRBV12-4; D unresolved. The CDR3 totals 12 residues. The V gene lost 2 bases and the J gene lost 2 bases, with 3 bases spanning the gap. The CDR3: CASSLNNYGYTF. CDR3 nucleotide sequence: TGTGCCAGCAGTTTAAACAACTATGGCTACACCTTC.

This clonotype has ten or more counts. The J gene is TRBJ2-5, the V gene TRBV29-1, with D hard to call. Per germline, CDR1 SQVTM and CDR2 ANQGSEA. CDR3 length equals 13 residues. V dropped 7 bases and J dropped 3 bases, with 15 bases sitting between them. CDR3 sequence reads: CSATTSFEETQYF. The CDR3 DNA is TGCAGCGCCACAACAAGCTTCGAAGAGACCCAGTACTTC.

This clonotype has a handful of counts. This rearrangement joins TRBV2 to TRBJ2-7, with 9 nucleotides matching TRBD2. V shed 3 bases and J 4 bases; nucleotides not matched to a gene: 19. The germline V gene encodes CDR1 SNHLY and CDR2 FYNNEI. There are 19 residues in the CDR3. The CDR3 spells CASSEGWGVGLATPYEQYF. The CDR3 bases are TGTGCCAGCAGTGAGGGGTGGGGCGTAGGACTAGCGACCCCTTACGAGCAGTACTTC.

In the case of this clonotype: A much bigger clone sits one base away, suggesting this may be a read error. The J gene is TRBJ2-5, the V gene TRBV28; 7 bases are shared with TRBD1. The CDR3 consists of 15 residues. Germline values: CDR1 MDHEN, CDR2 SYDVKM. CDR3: CDSSLTGTEEETQYF. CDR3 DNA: TGTGACAGCAGTTTGACCGGGACAGAAGAAGAGACCCAGTACTTC.

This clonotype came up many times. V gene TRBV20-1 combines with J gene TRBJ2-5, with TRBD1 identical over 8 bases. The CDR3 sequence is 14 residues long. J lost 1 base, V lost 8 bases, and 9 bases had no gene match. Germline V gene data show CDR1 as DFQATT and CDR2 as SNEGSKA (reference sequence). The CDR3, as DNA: TGCAGTACCGAGCCGACAGGGGCCCAAGAGACCCAGTACTTC. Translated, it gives CSTEPTGAQETQYF.

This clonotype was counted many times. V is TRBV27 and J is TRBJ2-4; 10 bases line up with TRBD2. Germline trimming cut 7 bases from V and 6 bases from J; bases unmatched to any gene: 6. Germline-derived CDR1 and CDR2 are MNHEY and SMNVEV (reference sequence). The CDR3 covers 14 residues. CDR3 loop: CASKPSGSLNIQYF. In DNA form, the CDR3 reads TGTGCCAGCAAACCTAGCGGGAGTTTAAACATTCAGTACTTC.

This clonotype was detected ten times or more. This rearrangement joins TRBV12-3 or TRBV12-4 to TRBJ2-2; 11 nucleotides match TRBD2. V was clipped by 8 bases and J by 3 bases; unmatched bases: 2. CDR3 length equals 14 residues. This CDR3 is CASLAGGHTGELFF. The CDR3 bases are TGTGCCAGCTTAGCGGGAGGGCACACCGGGGAGCTGTTTTTT.

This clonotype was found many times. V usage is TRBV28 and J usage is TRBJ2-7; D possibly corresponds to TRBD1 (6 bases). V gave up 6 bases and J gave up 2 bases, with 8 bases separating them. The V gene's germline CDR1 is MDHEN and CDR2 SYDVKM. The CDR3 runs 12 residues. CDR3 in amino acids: CASRDSPYEQYF. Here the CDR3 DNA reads TGTGCCAGCAGGGACAGCCCCTACGAGCAGTACTTC.

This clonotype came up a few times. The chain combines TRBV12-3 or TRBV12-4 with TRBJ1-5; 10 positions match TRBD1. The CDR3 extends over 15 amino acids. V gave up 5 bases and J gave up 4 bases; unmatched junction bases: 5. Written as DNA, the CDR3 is TGTGCCAGCAGTCCCGGGACAGGGGTGAATCAGCCCCAGCATTTT. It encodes CASSPGTGVNQPQHF.

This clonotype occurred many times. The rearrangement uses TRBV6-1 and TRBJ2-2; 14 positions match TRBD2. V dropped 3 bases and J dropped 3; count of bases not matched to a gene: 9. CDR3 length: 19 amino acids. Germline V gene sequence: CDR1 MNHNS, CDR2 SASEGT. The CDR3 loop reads CASSEGLAGVSVDTGELFF. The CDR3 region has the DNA TGTGCCAGCAGTGAGGGACTAGCGGGAGTTAGTGTGGACACCGGGGAGCTGTTTTTT.

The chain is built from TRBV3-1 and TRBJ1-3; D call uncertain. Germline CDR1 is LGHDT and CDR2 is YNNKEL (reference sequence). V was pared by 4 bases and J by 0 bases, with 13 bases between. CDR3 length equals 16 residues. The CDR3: CASSLGSSGSGNTIYF. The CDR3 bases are TGTGCCAGCAGCCTCGGGAGCAGCGGCTCTGGAAACACCATATATTTT.

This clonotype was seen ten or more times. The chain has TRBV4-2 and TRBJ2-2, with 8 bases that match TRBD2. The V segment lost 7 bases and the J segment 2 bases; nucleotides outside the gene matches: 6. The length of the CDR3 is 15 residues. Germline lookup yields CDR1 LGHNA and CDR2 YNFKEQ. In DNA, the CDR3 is TGTGCCAGCACACTTAGCGGGACCAACACCGGGGAGCTGTTTTTT. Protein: CASTLSGTNTGELFF.

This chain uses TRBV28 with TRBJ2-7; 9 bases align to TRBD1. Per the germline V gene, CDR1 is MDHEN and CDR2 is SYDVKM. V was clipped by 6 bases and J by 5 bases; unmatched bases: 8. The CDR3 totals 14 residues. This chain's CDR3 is CASSYRDRDDEQYF. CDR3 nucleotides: TGTGCCAGCAGCTACCGGGACAGGGACGACGAGCAGTACTTC. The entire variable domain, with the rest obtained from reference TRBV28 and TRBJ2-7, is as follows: DVKVTQSSRYLVKRTGEKVFLECVQDMDHENMFWYRQDPGLGLRLIYFSYDVKMKEKGDIPEGYSVSREKKERFSLILESASTNQTSMYLCASSYRDRDDEQYFGPGTRLTVT.

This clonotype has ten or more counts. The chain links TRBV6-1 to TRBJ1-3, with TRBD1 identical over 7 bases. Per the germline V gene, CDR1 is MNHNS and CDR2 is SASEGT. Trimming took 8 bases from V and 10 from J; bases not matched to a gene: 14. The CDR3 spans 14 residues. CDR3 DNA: TGTGCCAGCGCCTATACAGGGGAGCTAAGGACCATATATTTT. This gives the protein CASAYTGELRTIYF.

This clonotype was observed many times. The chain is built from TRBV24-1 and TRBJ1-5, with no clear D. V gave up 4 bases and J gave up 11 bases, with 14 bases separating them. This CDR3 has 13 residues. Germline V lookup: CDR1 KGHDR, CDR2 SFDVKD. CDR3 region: CATSDRVRKTQHF. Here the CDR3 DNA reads TGTGCCACCAGTGACCGGGTACGAAAGACCCAGCATTTT.